This T cell receptor beta chain was sequenced during a study of T cells in narcolepsy. Clones were sequenced by immunoSEQ multiplex PCR, and TCRdb holds only the in-frame ones, with some missing. The sample lists nearly 25,000 clones, around two thirds occurring once. Material for sequencing was memory (CD45RA-) CD4+ T cells from blood. The clonotype comes from a human donor in good health.

The CDR3 nucleotides read TGTGCCAGCAGTTTTGTAGCTAACTATGGCTACACCTTC. Translated, it gives CASSFVANYGYTF. The gene calls are TRBV27 and TRBJ1-2; D gene uncertain. The CDR3 is made up of 13 amino acids. Between the trimmed V and J ends, which lost 3 bases and 0 bases, there was a span of 5 bases. The V gene's germline CDR1 is MNHEY and CDR2 SMNVEV (reference sequence).